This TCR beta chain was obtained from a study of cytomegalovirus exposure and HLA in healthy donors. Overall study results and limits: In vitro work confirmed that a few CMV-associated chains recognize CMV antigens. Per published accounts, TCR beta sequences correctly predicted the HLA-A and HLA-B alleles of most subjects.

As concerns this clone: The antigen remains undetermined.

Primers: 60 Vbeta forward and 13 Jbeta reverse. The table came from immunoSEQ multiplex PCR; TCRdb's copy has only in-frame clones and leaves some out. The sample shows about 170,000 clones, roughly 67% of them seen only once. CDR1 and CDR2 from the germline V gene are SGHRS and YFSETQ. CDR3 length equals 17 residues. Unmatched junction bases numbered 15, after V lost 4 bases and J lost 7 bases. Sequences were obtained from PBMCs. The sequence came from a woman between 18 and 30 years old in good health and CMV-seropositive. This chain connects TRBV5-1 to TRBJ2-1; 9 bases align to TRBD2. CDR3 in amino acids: CASSQSTGTSTLNEQFF. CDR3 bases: TGCGCCAGCAGCCAAAGTACCGGGACTAGCACTCTAAATGAGCAGTTCTTC. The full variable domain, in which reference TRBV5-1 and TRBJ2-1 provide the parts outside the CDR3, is KAGVTQTPRYLIKTRGQQVTLSCSPISGHRSVSWYQQTPGQGLQFLFEYFSETQRNKGNFPGRFSGRQFSNSRSEMNVSTLELGDSALYLCASSQSTGTSTLNEQFFGPGTRLTVL.